This T cell receptor (beta chain) was recorded in a study of blood T cell repertoires in COVID-19. Looking at the study overall: PBMCs, B-cell-depleted T cells, or T cells provided the cDNA or gDNA that made up the material.

This clone was seen a single time. Authors' data handling: Scientists estimated how many nucleated cells there were by amplifying reference gene primers. Using immunoSEQ multiplex PCR, the repertoire was profiled, and TCRdb retains in-frame clones only, with some absent. The V and J calls and clone size come from that table; D and trimming were worked out from the DNA. This sample has some 46,000 clones; 85% to 90% occur once, and the top ten carry about 6%. This CDR3 is 15 amino acids long. Germline V gene data show CDR1 as SGHRS and CDR2 as YFSETQ. V lost 4 bases and J 2 bases, leaving 15 bases between the germline ends.

The sample taken for sequencing was peripheral blood. The clonotype originates from a man in his sixties with acute or convalescent COVID-19. The chain is built from TRBV5-1 and TRBJ2-5; possible D gene TRBD1, 7 bases. CDR3 loop: CASSPQGGFQETQYF. The CDR3 DNA follows: TGCGCCAGCAGCCCCCAGGGGGGATTTCAAGAGACCCAGTACTTC.